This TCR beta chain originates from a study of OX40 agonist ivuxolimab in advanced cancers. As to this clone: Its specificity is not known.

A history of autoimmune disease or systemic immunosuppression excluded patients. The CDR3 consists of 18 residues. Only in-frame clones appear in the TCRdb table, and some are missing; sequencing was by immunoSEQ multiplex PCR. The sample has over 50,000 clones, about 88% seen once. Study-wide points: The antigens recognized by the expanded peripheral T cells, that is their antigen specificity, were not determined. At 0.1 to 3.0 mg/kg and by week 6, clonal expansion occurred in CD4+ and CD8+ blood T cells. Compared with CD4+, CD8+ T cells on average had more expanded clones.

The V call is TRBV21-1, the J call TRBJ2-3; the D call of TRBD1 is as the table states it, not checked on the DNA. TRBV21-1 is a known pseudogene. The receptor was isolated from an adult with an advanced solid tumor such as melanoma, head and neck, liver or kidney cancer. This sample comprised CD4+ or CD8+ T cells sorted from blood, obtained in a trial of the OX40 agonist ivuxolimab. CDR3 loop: CASSKSYGDRMSTDTQYF. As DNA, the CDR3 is TGTGCCAGCAGCAAAAGTTATGGGGACAGGATGAGCACAGATACGCAGTATTTT.